The table lists the clone carrying this T cell receptor (beta chain) with a count of one. No antigen is known for it. This PCR relied on a set of 60 Vbeta primers and 13 Jbeta primers. The method was immunoSEQ multiplex PCR; TCRdb's version includes in-frame clones alone and lacks a portion of them. The repertoire holds 100,000 to 150,000 clones, with around 83% as singletons. This sample is drawn from a study of cytomegalovirus exposure and HLA in healthy donors. Across the whole study: HLA-typed donors were the source of approximately 88 million unique TCRs held in an early data release. Of the donors genotyped, about 390 in all, 81% fell in the Caucasian-associated ancestry cluster. General study findings and limits: A few chains linked to CMV were shown in vitro to be specific for CMV antigens. Later analysis identified a missense DCLRE1C variant that was linked to TCR beta V- and J-gene trimming.

Germline CDR1 is SQVTM and CDR2 is ANQGSEA. The length of the CDR3 is 16 residues. V was shortened by 4 bases and J by 0 bases, with 16 bases between the two germline ends. The specimen was PBMCs. The source of this sequence is a man aged 50 to 59 in good health and CMV-seronegative. The gene calls are TRBV29-1 and TRBJ1-3; D might be TRBD1 (6 bases). The CDR3 nucleotides read TGCAGCGTTGGGGACAAAACCCCTAGCTCTGGAAACACCATATATTTT. It is translated as CSVGDKTPSSGNTIYF.